Listed below are T cell receptor beta chains from one sample, sequenced in a study of OX40 agonist ivuxolimab in advanced cancers. TCRdb keeps only in-frame clones here, not all; method: immunoSEQ multiplex PCR. The data show approximately 59,000 clones, about 90% seen once. Here the sequenced sample was CD4+ or CD8+ T cells sorted from blood, taken in a trial of the OX40 agonist ivuxolimab. These receptors originate from an adult with an advanced solid tumor such as melanoma, head and neck, liver or kidney cancer. Each CDR3 is given with its conserved first and last residue. The D gene is left open where the match is weak. Size values are once, few and many counts, or a class for expanded clones, and some rows have none.

TRBV11-2	once	TRBJ2-3	.	CASSLIGSRLPDTQYF	TGTGCCAGCAGCTTAATCGGATCACGGCTTCCAGATACGCAGTATTTT
TRBV7-2	.	TRBJ2-1	.	CASSLAQMGAGNEQFF	TGTGCCAGCAGCTTAGCGCAGATGGGTGCGGGAAATGAGCAGTTCTTC
TRBV27	.	TRBJ2-1	TRBD2	CASSWTSGRYNEQFF	TGTGCCAGCAGTTGGACCAGCGGGAGGTACAATGAGCAGTTCTTC
TRBV7-2	.	TRBJ2-3	.	CASSFVTDTQYF	TGTGCCAGCAGCTTTGTCACAGATACGCAGTATTTT
TRBV29-1	.	TRBJ1-2	.	CSVDRDISYGYTF	TGCAGCGTCGATAGGGACATCTCCTATGGCTACACCTTC
TRBV11-2	.	TRBJ2-1	.	CASSLGWAGLRENEQFF	TGTGCCAGCAGCTTAGGGTGGGCGGGACTCCGGGAGAATGAGCAGTTCTTC
TRBV4-1	.	TRBJ2-5	TRBD2	CASSRLGGETQYF	TGCGCCAGCAGCCGCCTGGGAGGGGAGACCCAGTACTTC
TRBV7-8	.	TRBJ2-1	TRBD1	CASSLRTGDFMGVSSYNEQFF	TGTGCCAGCAGCTTAAGGACAGGGGATTTTATGGGGGTGAGCTCCTACAATGAGCAGTTCTTC
TRBV11-2	.	TRBJ2-7	.	CASSHLLPGTGYEQYF	TGTGCCAGCAGCCATTTATTGCCTGGGACGGGTTACGAGCAGTACTTC
TRBV10-3	.	TRBJ1-2	.	CAISEQVPTDGYTF	TGTGCCATCAGTGAACAGGTTCCTACGGATGGCTACACCTTC
TRBV19	.	TRBJ1-4	TRBD1	CASSSQGAIEKLFF	TGTGCCAGTAGTTCACAGGGGGCAATTGAAAAACTGTTTTTT
TRBV10-1	.	TRBJ2-1	.	CASADSLQPTEQFF	TGCGCCAGCGCGGATAGCCTCCAACCGACGGAGCAGTTCTTC
TRBV10-3	.	TRBJ2-3	.	CAISEIRDTQYF	TGTGCCATCAGTGAAATTAGGGATACGCAGTATTTT
TRBV6-1	.	TRBJ2-5	.	CASTAYRETQYF	TGTGCCAGCACTGCCTACCGTGAGACCCAGTACTTC
TRBV4-1	.	TRBJ2-5	.	CASSQEGPKFDSLLTRETQYF	TGCGCCAGCAGCCAAGAGGGCCCCAAATTCGACTCACTATTAACCCGGGAGACCCAGTACTTC
TRBV2	few	TRBJ2-3	.	CASSGQFTDTQYF	TGTGCCAGCAGTGGACAGTTCACAGATACGCAGTATTTT